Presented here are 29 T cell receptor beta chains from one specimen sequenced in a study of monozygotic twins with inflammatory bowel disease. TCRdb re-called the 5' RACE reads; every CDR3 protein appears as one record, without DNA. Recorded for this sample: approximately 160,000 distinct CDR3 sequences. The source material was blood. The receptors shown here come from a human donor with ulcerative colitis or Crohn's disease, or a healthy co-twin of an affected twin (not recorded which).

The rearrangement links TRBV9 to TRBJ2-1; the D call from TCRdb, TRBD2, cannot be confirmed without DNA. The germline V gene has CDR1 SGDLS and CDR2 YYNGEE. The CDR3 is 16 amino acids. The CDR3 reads CASSVATSGTYNEQFF.

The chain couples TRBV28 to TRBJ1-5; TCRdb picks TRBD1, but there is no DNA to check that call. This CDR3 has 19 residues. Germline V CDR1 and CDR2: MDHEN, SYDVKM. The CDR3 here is CASSLWAGTGGWSNQPQHF.

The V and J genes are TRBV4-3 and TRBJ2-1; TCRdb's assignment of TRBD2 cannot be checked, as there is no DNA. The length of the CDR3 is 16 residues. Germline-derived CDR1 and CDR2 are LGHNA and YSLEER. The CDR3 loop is CASSQDVGLVVDEQFF.

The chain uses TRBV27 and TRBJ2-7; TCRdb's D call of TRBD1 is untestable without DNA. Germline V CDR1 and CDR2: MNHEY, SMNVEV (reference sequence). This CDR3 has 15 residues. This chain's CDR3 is CASNTRGRYSYEQYF.

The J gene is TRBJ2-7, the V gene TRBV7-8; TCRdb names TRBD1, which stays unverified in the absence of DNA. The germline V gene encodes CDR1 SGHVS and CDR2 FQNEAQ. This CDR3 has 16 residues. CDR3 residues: CASSLVRDRGRNEQYF.

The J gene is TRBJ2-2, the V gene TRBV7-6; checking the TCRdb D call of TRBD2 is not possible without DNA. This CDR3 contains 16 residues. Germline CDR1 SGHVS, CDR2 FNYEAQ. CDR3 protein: CASSHGLAGDTGELFF.

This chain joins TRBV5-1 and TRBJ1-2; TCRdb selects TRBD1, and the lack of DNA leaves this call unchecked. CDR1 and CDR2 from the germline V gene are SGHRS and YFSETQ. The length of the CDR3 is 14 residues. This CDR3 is CASSSTGPYYGYTF.

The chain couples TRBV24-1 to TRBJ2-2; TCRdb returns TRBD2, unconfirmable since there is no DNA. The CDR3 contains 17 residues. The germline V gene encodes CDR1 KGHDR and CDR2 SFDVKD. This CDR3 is CATSPLHGGRSTGELFF.

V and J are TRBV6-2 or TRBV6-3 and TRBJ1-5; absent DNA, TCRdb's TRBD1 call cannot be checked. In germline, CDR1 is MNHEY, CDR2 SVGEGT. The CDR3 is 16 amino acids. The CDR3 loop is CASSYTGTVSNQPQHF.

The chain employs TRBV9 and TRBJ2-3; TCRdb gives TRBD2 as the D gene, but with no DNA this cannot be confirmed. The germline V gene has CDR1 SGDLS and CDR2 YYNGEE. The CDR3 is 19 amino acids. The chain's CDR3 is CASSEDRLAGDGVTDTQYF. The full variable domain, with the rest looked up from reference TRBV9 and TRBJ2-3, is DSGVTQTPKHLITATGQRVTLRCSPRSGDLSVYWYQQSLDQGLQFLIQYYNGEERAKGNILERFSAQQFPDLHSELNLSSLELGDSALYFCASSEDRLAGDGVTDTQYFGPGTRLTVL.

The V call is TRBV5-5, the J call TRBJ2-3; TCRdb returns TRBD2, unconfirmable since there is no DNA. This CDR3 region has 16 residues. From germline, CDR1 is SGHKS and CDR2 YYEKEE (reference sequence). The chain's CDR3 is CASSLLLAGDADTQYF. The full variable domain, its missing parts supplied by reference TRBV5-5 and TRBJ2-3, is DAGVTQSPTHLIKTRGQQVTLRCSPISGHKSVSWYQQVLGQGPQFIFQYYEKEERGRGNFPDRFSARQFPNYSSELNVNALLLGDSALYLCASSLLLAGDADTQYFGPGTRLTVL.

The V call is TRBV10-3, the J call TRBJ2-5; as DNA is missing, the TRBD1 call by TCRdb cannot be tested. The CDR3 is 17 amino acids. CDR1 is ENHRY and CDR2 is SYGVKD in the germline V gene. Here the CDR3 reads CAISESLFGTGQETQYF.

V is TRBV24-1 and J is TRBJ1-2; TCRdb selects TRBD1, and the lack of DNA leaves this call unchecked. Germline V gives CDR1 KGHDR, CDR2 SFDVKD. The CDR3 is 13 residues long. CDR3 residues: CATSRGGLEGYTF.

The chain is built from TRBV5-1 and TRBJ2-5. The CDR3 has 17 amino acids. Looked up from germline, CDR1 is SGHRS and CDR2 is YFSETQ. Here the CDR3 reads CASSLRFSATVQETQYF.

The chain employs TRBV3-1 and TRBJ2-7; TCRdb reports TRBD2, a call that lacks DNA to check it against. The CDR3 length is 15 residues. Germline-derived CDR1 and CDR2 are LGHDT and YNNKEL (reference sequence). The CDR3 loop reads CASSQPTSGGYEQYF.

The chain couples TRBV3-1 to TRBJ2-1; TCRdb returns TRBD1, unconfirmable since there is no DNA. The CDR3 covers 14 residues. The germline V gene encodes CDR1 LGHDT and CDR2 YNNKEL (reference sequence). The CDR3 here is CASKAGEKYNEQFF.

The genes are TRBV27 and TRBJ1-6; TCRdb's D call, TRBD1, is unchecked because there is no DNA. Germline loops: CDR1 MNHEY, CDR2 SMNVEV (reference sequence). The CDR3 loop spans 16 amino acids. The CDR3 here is CASSLAWGDLNSPLHF.

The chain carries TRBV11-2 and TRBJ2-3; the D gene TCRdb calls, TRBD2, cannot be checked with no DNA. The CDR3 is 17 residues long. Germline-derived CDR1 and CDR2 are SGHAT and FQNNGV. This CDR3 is CASSFQIAGAGTDTQYF.

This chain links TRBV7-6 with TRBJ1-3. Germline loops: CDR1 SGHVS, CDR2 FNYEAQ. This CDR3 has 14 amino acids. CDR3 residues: CASSLRGIDRTRYF.

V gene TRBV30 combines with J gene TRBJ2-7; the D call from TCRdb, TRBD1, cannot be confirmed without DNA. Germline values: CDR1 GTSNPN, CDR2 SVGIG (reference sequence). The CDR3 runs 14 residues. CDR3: CAWNPGQGSWEQYF.

The CDR3 loop is CASSLTRASGSGNEQLF. The rearrangement links TRBV7-3 to TRBJ2-1; no DNA is available, so the TRBD2 call from TCRdb remains unchecked. In germline, CDR1 is SGHTA, CDR2 FQGTGA. CDR3 length equals 17 residues.

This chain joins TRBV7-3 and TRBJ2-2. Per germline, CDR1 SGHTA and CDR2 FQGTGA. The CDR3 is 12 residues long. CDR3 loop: CASSLISGELFF. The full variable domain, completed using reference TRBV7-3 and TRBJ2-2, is GAGVSQTPSNKVTEKGKYVELRCDPISGHTALYWYRQSLGQGPEFLIYFQGTGAADDSGLPNDRFFAVRPEGSVSTLKIQRTERGDSAVYLCASSLISGELFFGEGSRLTVL.

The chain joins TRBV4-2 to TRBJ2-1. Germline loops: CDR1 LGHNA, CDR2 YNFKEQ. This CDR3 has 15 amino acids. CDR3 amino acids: CASSQVGVYYNEQFF.

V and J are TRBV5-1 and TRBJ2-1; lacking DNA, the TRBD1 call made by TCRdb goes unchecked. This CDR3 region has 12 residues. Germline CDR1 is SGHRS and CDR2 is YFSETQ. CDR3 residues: CASSFNEGGQFF.

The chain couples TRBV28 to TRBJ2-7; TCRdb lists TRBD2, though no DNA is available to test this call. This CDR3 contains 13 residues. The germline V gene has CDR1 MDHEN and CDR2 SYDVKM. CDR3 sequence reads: CASSGPSAYEQYF. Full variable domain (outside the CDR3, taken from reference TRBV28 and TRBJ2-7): DVKVTQSSRYLVKRTGEKVFLECVQDMDHENMFWYRQDPGLGLRLIYFSYDVKMKEKGDIPEGYSVSREKKERFSLILESASTNQTSMYLCASSGPSAYEQYFGPGTRLTVT.

The CDR3 loop is CASRDRVTDTQYF. The chain employs TRBV21-1 and TRBJ2-3; TCRdb's D call, TRBD1, is unchecked because there is no DNA. TRBV21-1 is recorded as a pseudogene. The length of the CDR3 is 13 residues.

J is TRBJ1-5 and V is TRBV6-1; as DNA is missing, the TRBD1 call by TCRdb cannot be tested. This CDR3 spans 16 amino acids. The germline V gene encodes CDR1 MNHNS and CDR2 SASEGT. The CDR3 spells CASSVNSGQTIQPQHF.

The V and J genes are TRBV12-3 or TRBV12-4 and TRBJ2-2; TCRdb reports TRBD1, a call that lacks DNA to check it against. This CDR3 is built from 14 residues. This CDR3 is CASSYRANTGELFF.

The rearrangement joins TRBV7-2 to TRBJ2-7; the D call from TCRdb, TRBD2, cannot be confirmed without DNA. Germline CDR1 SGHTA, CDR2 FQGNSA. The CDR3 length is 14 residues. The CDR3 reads CASSLGLTTYEQYF.